The 20 T cell receptor beta chains below all came from one sample that was sequenced in a study of follicular helper T cells after annual influenza vaccination. The method was immunoSEQ multiplex PCR; TCRdb's version includes in-frame clones alone and lacks a portion of them. The sample includes roughly 15,000 clones, about 83% of them seen just once. Time point here: 2015-2016 season, pre-vaccination. Sequenced here: CXCR5- memory CD4+ T cells sorted from blood, sampled on the day of influenza vaccination. These receptors were obtained from an adult who received the influenza vaccine.

This clone was recorded only once. V usage is TRBV6-1 and J usage is TRBJ2-6, with 8 bases identical to TRBD1. The germline V gene encodes CDR1 MNHNS and CDR2 SASEGT. V was pared by 4 bases and J by 0 bases, with 5 bases of the junction left unmatched. The CDR3 is made up of 17 amino acids. The CDR3 is CASSARTGGSGANVLTF. Here the CDR3 DNA reads TGTGCCAGCAGTGCGAGAACAGGGGGCTCTGGGGCCAACGTCCTGACTTTC.

This clone turned up a few times. The gene calls are TRBV4-3 and TRBJ1-6, with a possible D match to TRBD1 (6 bases). The CDR3 is 15 amino acids. The V and J ends lost 4 bases and 10 bases respectively, with 17 bases between them. The germline gives CDR1 LGHNA, CDR2 YSLEER. The CDR3 sequence: CASSPLTTGNSPLHF. In nucleotides, the CDR3 is TGCGCCAGCAGCCCCTTAACAACAGGGAACTCACCCCTCCACTTT.

This chain links TRBV30 with TRBJ2-5; 9 bases fit TRBD1. The V gene end was trimmed by 3 bases and the J gene end by 4 bases; junction bases not matched to a gene: 9. The CDR3 extends over 15 amino acids. Germline-derived CDR1 and CDR2 are GTSNPN and SVGIG (reference sequence). The CDR3, as DNA: TGTGCCTGGAGCCCGGGACAGGGAACGGGAGAGACCCAGTACTTC. Protein product: CAWSPGQGTGETQYF.

This sequence joins TRBV5-1 and TRBJ1-6; possibly TRBD1 for D (5 bases). This CDR3 has 16 residues. Germline V gene sequence: CDR1 SGHRS, CDR2 YFSETQ. The V and J ends lost 2 bases and 7 bases respectively, with 16 bases between them. In DNA form, the CDR3 reads TGCGCCAGCAGCTTCTCCTCCGGGACTGCGAATTCACCCCTCCACTTT. Translation gives CASSFSSGTANSPLHF.

The genes are TRBV7-3 and TRBJ1-1; TRBD1 agrees at 10 bases. Germline V gives CDR1 SGHTA, CDR2 FQGTGA. The junction had 4 bases not matched to a gene; V was cut back by 5 bases and J by 7 bases. The CDR3 has 13 amino acids. CDR3 sequence reads: CASSATGGGEAFF. CDR3 nucleotides: TGTGCCAGCAGCGCGACAGGGGGCGGTGAAGCTTTCTTT.

V is TRBV2 and J is TRBJ1-5; no definite D call. The CDR3 has 13 amino acids. Trimming took off 6 bases at V and 0 bases at J, with 6 bases between the two ends. Per the germline V gene, CDR1 is SNHLY and CDR2 is FYNNEI. For the CDR3, the DNA is TGTGCCAGCAGGCCCAATAGCAATCAGCCCCAGCATTTT. Its protein is CASRPNSNQPQHF.

The rearrangement uses TRBV28 and TRBJ1-6, with unresolved D. V was cut by 4 bases and J by 9 bases, with 7 bases left in between. The germline V gene has CDR1 MDHEN and CDR2 SYDVKM. This CDR3 has 12 residues. CDR3 DNA sequence: TGTGCCAGCAGTTCGGCGGGTTCACCCCTCCACTTT. This sequence encodes CASSSAGSPLHF.

Concerning this clone: Germline and junction disagree at one end, which may indicate a read error. The V call is TRBV7-9, the J call TRBJ1-2; D is undetermined. The CDR3 is 8 residues long. From germline, CDR1 is SEHNR and CDR2 FQNEAQ (reference sequence). CDR3 nucleotide sequence: TGTGCCAGCAGCACCAGGATCTTC. Amino acid sequence: CASSTRIF.

The chain recombines TRBV28 with TRBJ2-2; tentatively, D is TRBD1 (5 bases). Germline V CDR1 and CDR2: MDHEN, SYDVKM. This CDR3 is 18 amino acids long. Trimming took 3 bases from V and 5 from J, leaving 22 bases between them. The CDR3 sequence: CASSLGPRKGLRTGELFF. The CDR3 DNA is TGTGCCAGCAGTTTGGGCCCGCGGAAGGGGCTCAGGACCGGGGAGCTGTTTTTT.

This chain joins TRBV10-3 and TRBJ1-1; TRBD1 matches 11 bases. Germline V gene lookup returns CDR1 ENHRY and CDR2 SYGVKD. The CDR3 runs to 17 residues. The ends lost 6 bases at V and 4 bases at J; junction bases unmatched: 13. The CDR3 spells CAIRRDRGRPGSTEAFF. CDR3 bases: TGTGCCATCAGAAGGGACAGGGGGAGACCAGGGAGCACTGAAGCTTTCTTT.

The rearrangement uses TRBV5-3 and TRBJ2-7; no clear D. TRBV5-3 is known as an ORF, though its function is uncertain. There are 14 residues in the CDR3. The V gene lost 0 bases and the J gene lost 4 bases, with 11 bases spanning the gap. The CDR3 loop reads CARSLARLSYEQYF. DNA of the CDR3: TGTGCCAGAAGCTTGGCGCGCTTGTCGTACGAGCAGTACTTC.

V usage is TRBV11-2 and J usage is TRBJ2-5, with 12 bases matching TRBD1. Per the germline V gene, CDR1 is SGHAT and CDR2 is FQNNGV. The CDR3 extends over 16 amino acids. The trim removed 2 bases at V and 5 bases at J, leaving 6 bases unmatched. CDR3 amino acids: CASSLMGTGGRETQYF. The CDR3 DNA reads TGTGCCAGCAGCTTAATGGGGACAGGGGGCCGTGAGACCCAGTACTTC.

V usage is TRBV7-9 and J usage is TRBJ2-1, with D possibly matching TRBD2 (5 bases). The germline V gene has CDR1 SEHNR and CDR2 FQNEAQ (reference sequence). The germline V and J ends were trimmed by 5 bases and 8 bases, with 13 bases remaining between them. This CDR3 is built from 13 residues. CDR3 nucleotides: TGTGCCAGCAGCCGGATGATCGGGGATGAGCAGTTCTTC. As protein: CASSRMIGDEQFF.

The genes are TRBV10-3 and TRBJ1-4; D is perhaps TRBD1 (5 bases). This CDR3 is built from 15 residues. Deletions cut 0 bases from V and 3 bases from J, with 8 bases between. Germline CDR1 reads ENHRY; CDR2 reads SYGVKD. The DNA for the CDR3 is TGTGCCATCAGTGAGTCGCAGGGAGCTAATGAAAAACTGTTTTTT. Translating gives CAISESQGANEKLFF.

V and J are TRBV5-1 and TRBJ1-6; D not certain. The V gene lost 0 bases and the J gene lost 5 bases, with 6 bases spanning the gap. Germline CDR1 SGHRS, CDR2 YFSETQ. CDR3 size: 14 residues. CDR3 sequence reads: CASSLEPNNSPLHF. DNA of the CDR3: TGCGCCAGCAGCTTGGAGCCCAATAATTCACCCCTCCACTTT.

CDR3 residues: CASISGGRNEQFF. The CDR3 coding sequence is TGTGCCAGCATCAGCGGGGGGCGGAATGAGCAGTTCTTC. The chain is built from TRBV28 and TRBJ2-1; 9 bases align to TRBD2. With 7 bases clipped from V and 7 bases from J, the junction kept 5 bases outside the gene matches. The CDR3 runs 13 residues. CDR1 and CDR2 from the germline V gene are MDHEN and SYDVKM.

Only a few counts were recorded for this clone. The chain joins TRBV19 to TRBJ1-5, with 7 positions matching TRBD1. Per germline, CDR1 LNHDA and CDR2 SQIVND (reference sequence). The V segment lost 5 bases and the J segment 0 bases; nucleotides outside the gene matches: 7. This CDR3 contains 16 residues. The CDR3 spells CASSGGQIYSNQPQHF. The CDR3 bases are TGTGCCAGTAGTGGGGGACAGATCTATAGCAATCAGCCCCAGCATTTT.

The J gene is TRBJ2-3, the V gene TRBV27; D is possibly TRBD1 or TRBD2 (5 bases each). Germline CDR1 reads MNHEY; CDR2 reads SMNVEV (reference sequence). The CDR3 runs to 17 residues. The ends were cut back, 2 bases at V and 5 bases at J, with 20 bases in the middle. The CDR3 loop is CASSLKPGHLGGDTQYF. The DNA for the CDR3 is TGTGCCAGCAGTTTAAAGCCCGGACACCTTGGAGGAGATACGCAGTATTTT.

The rearrangement joins TRBV19 to TRBJ2-4; D tentatively fits TRBD1 or TRBD2 (5 bases each). Trimming took 0 bases from V and 7 from J, leaving 13 bases between them. The germline V gene has CDR1 LNHDA and CDR2 SQIVND (reference sequence). The CDR3 runs to 15 residues. DNA for the CDR3: TGTGCCAGTAGTATAGATAGAGGGTCAGGGAACATTCAGTACTTC. Translation: CASSIDRGSGNIQYF.

This chain uses TRBV30 with TRBJ2-5; possibly TRBD2 for D (6 bases). The CDR3 consists of 12 residues. The V and J ends lost 2 bases and 3 bases respectively, with 7 bases between them. In germline, CDR1 is GTSNPN, CDR2 SVGIG (reference sequence). The chain's CDR3 is CAWSRGKETQYF. CDR3 bases: TGTGCCTGGAGTCGGGGGAAAGAGACCCAGTACTTC. Based on the CDR3 plus reference TRBV30 and TRBJ2-5, the full variable domain is SQTIHQWPATLVQPVGSPLSLECTVEGTSNPNLYWYRQAAGRGLQLLFYSVGIGQISSEVPQNLSASRPQDRQFILSSKKLLLSDSGFYLCAWSRGKETQYFGPGTRLLVL.